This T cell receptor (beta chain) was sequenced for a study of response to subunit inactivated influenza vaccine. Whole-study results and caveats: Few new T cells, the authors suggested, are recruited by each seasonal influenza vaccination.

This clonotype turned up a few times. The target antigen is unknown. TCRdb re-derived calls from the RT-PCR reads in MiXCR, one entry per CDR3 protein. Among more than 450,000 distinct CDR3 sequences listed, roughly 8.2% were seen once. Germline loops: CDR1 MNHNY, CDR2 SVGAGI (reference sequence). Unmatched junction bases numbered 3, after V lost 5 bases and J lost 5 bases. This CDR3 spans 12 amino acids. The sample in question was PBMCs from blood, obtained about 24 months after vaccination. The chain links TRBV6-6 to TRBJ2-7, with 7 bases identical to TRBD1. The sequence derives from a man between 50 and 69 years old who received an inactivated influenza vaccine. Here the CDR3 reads CASSTGVHEQYF. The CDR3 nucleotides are TGTGCCAGCAGTACAGGGGTCCACGAGCAGTACTTC.